Presented here are 30 T cell receptor beta chains from one specimen sequenced in a study of beta chain features in type 1 diabetes. Expressed TCRB transcripts were sequenced because the entire RNA isolate underwent reverse transcription. The method was immunoSEQ multiplex PCR; TCRdb's version includes in-frame clones alone and lacks a portion of them. This sample has 350,000 or so clones, with less than 20% found just once. What was sequenced was naive CD4+ T cells from blood. The receptor source for this set is a young woman in good health.

The J gene is TRBJ2-1, the V gene TRBV5-1, with 8 bases fitting TRBD1. The CDR3 is 12 residues long. Germline V gene sequence: CDR1 SGHRS, CDR2 YFSETQ. With V trimmed by 10 bases and J by 9 bases, 9 bases remained unmatched. Here the CDR3 reads CAGGTGQGEQFF. In nucleotides, the CDR3 is TGCGCCGGAGGGACAGGCCAAGGTGAGCAGTTCTTC. The whole variable domain, filled in from reference TRBV5-1 and TRBJ2-1, reads KAGVTQTPRYLIKTRGQQVTLSCSPISGHRSVSWYQQTPGQGLQFLFEYFSETQRNKGNFPGRFSGRQFSNSRSEMNVSTLELGDSALYLCAGGTGQGEQFFGPGTRLTVL.

The J gene is TRBJ1-1, the V gene TRBV30; TRBD1 is a possible D gene (6 bases). The CDR3 is made up of 14 amino acids. CDR1 GTSNPN and CDR2 SVGIG come from the germline V gene (reference sequence). V lost 1 base, J lost 2 bases, and 11 bases lay in between. In DNA, the CDR3 is TGTGCCTGGAGTGGACGGACAGCCAACACTGAAGCTTTCTTT. Encoded protein: CAWSGRTANTEAFF.

This clone has a handful of counts. The V gene is TRBV28, the J gene TRBJ2-6, with 10 bases that match TRBD1. This CDR3 spans 16 amino acids. V trimming: 8 bases; J trimming: 0 bases; junction bases outside the gene matches: 4. Germline values: CDR1 MDHEN, CDR2 SYDVKM. CDR3 sequence: CASEGQGGSGANVLTF. The CDR3, as DNA: TGTGCCAGCGAAGGACAGGGGGGCTCTGGGGCCAACGTCCTGACTTTC.

In this sample, this clone turned up a few times. This CDR3 reads CASSLGWTGGTEAFF. The CDR3 DNA follows: TGTGCCAGCAGCTTGGGGTGGACAGGGGGCACTGAAGCTTTCTTT. V is TRBV5-6 and J is TRBJ1-1; 10 positions agree with TRBD1. CDR3 size: 15 residues. The germline gives CDR1 SGHDT, CDR2 YYEEEE. The junction had 3 bases not matched to a gene; V was cut back by 0 bases and J by 4 bases.

The chain employs TRBV18 and TRBJ1-2; 11 positions agree with TRBD1. The germline V gene encodes CDR1 KGHSH and CDR2 LQKENI. The J segment lost 1 base and the V segment lost 6 bases, leaving 4 bases of the junction unmatched. This CDR3 has 15 amino acids. CDR3 protein: CASSPGTGGNYGYTF. DNA of the CDR3: TGTGCCAGCTCCCCCGGGACAGGGGGTAACTATGGCTACACCTTC.

The V and J genes are TRBV4-1 and TRBJ1-4; 9 nucleotides line up with TRBD1. CDR1 is MGHRA and CDR2 is YSYEKL in the germline V gene. The length of the CDR3 is 16 residues. The junction had 11 bases not matched to a gene; V was cut back by 4 bases and J by 8 bases. CDR3 residues: CASSRPGQGRGEKLFF. The CDR3 region has the DNA TGCGCCAGCAGCCGCCCCGGACAGGGGCGAGGCGAAAAACTGTTTTTT.

This chain joins TRBV9 and TRBJ2-7; 15 nucleotides line up with TRBD2. J gave up 4 bases and V 2 bases, and 4 bases lay outside the gene matches. CDR3 length: 16 residues. Germline V gives CDR1 SGDLS, CDR2 YYNGEE. The CDR3 nucleotides are TGTGCCAGCAGCGTCGGGACTAGCGGGGGGATATACGAGCAGTACTTC. Amino acids: CASSVGTSGGIYEQYF.

This chain joins TRBV2 and TRBJ1-2, with D maybe TRBD1 (6 bases). Germline CDR1 and CDR2: SNHLY and FYNNEI. The CDR3 is 13 residues long. V was cut by 5 bases and J by 6 bases, with 13 bases left in between. CDR3 in DNA: TGTGCCAGCAGTTTCCGGGACATCGATGGCTACACCTTC. Translation: CASSFRDIDGYTF.

This clone was seen a few times. The chain carries TRBV5-6 and TRBJ1-2, with 8 bases identical to TRBD1. V dropped 0 bases and J dropped 7; count of bases not matched to a gene: 5. The CDR3 is made up of 14 amino acids. CDR1 is SGHDT and CDR2 is YYEEEE in the germline V gene. The CDR3 sequence is CASSLEDRVVGYTF. The CDR3, as DNA: TGTGCCAGCAGCTTGGAGGACAGGGTAGTTGGCTACACCTTC.

This clone has only a few counts. The chain carries TRBV18 and TRBJ1-5; no firm D call. The CDR3 spans 14 residues. The germline CDR1 and CDR2 sequences are KGHSH and LQKENI. V lost 5 bases to trimming and J lost 5 bases, with 13 bases between them. The CDR3 nucleotides are TGTGCCAGCTCAGAGGGTGGACTACATCAGCCCCAGCATTTT. Residues: CASSEGGLHQPQHF.

This sequence joins TRBV4-2 and TRBJ1-2, with 7 nucleotides matching TRBD1. The germline CDR1 and CDR2 sequences are LGHNA and YNFKEQ. With 5 bases clipped from V and 6 bases from J, the junction kept 9 bases outside the gene matches. There are 14 residues in the CDR3. The CDR3 here is CASSNRDREDGYTF. The CDR3 nucleotides read TGTGCCAGCAGCAATCGGGACAGAGAGGATGGCTACACCTTC.

The genes are TRBV9 and TRBJ2-7; 9 bases match TRBD1. From germline, CDR1 is SGDLS and CDR2 YYNGEE. This CDR3 spans 14 amino acids. With V trimmed by 3 bases and J by 7 bases, 8 bases remained unmatched. The chain's CDR3 is CASSDSGQGLEQYF. The CDR3 DNA reads as TGTGCCAGCAGCGACTCGGGACAGGGCTTGGAGCAGTACTTC.

This clone was detected a few times. The chain carries TRBV5-1 and TRBJ2-7; 7 nucleotides agree with TRBD1. CDR3 length: 15 residues. Germline loops: CDR1 SGHRS, CDR2 YFSETQ. V dropped 4 bases and J dropped 0; count of bases not matched to a gene: 7. CDR3 amino acids: CASSPGTVSSYEQYF. As DNA, the CDR3 is TGCGCCAGCAGCCCGGGGACAGTTAGCTCCTACGAGCAGTACTTC.

The chain is built from TRBV15 and TRBJ1-2, with a possible D match to TRBD1 (6 bases). Germline values: CDR1 LNHNV, CDR2 YYDKDF (reference sequence). The ends were cut back, 0 bases at V and 3 bases at J, with 11 bases in the middle. CDR3 length: 15 residues. The CDR3 DNA reads as TGTGCCACCAGCAGAGACTTGACAGGTCACTATGGCTACACCTTC. Protein sequence: CATSRDLTGHYGYTF.

The chain is built from TRBV9 and TRBJ1-1; the D gene is possibly TRBD1 (6 bases). Between the trimmed V and J ends, which lost 3 bases and 1 base, there was a span of 7 bases. Germline V lookup: CDR1 SGDLS, CDR2 YYNGEE. This CDR3 comprises 13 residues. The CDR3 DNA follows: TGTGCCAGCAGCGGGACAGCGAACACTGAAGCTTTCTTT. It translates to CASSGTANTEAFF.

The rearrangement joins TRBV12-2 to TRBJ1-5; the tabulated D call, TRBD1, remains unverified against the DNA. TRBV12-2 is deemed a pseudogene. This CDR3 is 14 amino acids long. The CDR3 reads CASRSESREQPQHF. As DNA, the CDR3 is TGTGCAAGTCGCTCAGAATCCAGGGAACAGCCCCAGCATTTT.

This clone appeared a few times. V usage is TRBV5-1 and J usage is TRBJ1-5; 9 bases are shared with TRBD1. The V segment lost 4 bases and the J segment 7 bases; nucleotides outside the gene matches: 3. This CDR3 spans 13 amino acids. Germline V lookup: CDR1 SGHRS, CDR2 YFSETQ. The CDR3, as DNA: TGCGCCAGCAGCCGGGACAGGGACCAGCCCCAGCATTTT. This sequence encodes CASSRDRDQPQHF.

The rearrangement uses TRBV18 and TRBJ1-2; D is undetermined. Trimming shortened V by 2 bases and J by 8 bases, and 12 bases separated the two germline ends. The germline gives CDR1 KGHSH, CDR2 LQKENI. CDR3 size: 13 residues. This CDR3 is CASSPDRVWGYTF. CDR3 in DNA: TGTGCCAGCTCACCAGACCGGGTCTGGGGCTACACCTTC.

CDR3: CASSLDGGRNTGELFF. In DNA, the CDR3 is TGTGCCAGCAGTCTAGACGGGGGTCGGAACACCGGGGAGCTGTTTTTT. The genes are TRBV27 and TRBJ2-2, with D possibly being TRBD2 (6 bases). V was clipped by 5 bases and J by 1 base, with 14 bases between them. In germline, CDR1 is MNHEY, CDR2 SMNVEV (reference sequence). This CDR3 spans 16 amino acids.

This clone was detected only a few times. V gene TRBV7-2 combines with J gene TRBJ1-2, with TRBD1 identical over 8 bases. The CDR3 loop spans 13 amino acids. V lost 3 bases, J lost 7 bases, and 4 bases stayed unmatched. Germline CDR1 is SGHTA and CDR2 is FQGNSA. The CDR3 DNA is TGTGCCAGCAGCTTTTCAGGGGGCAGTGGCTACACCTTC. Amino acids: CASSFSGGSGYTF.

The V call is TRBV6-5, the J call TRBJ2-1, with D perhaps TRBD2 (6 bases). Germline CDR1 is MNHEY and CDR2 is SVGAGI. Trimming took off 6 bases at V and 9 bases at J, with 9 bases between the two ends. This CDR3 contains 11 residues. CDR3 nucleotides: TGTGCCAGCAGCCCGGAGGGTGAGCAGTTCTTC. Protein: CASSPEGEQFF.

CDR3 residues: CASSPRLVFGIQYF. In nucleotides, the CDR3 is TGTGCCAGCTCACCACGACTAGTATTCGGCATTCAGTACTTC. The gene calls are TRBV18 and TRBJ2-4; tentative D call: TRBD2 (6 bases). The CDR3 runs 14 residues. Trimming removed 1 base from V and 9 bases from J, with 13 bases in between. CDR1 and CDR2 (germline): KGHSH, LQKENI.

Only a few counts were recorded for this clone. Because the CDR3's place on the DNA is in doubt, the DNA is left out and the CDR3 is given as listed by TCRdb. The chain employs TRBV21-1 and TRBJ2-7; the D call TRBD2 from the table was never checked on the DNA. TRBV21-1 is noted as a pseudogene. The CDR3 is made up of 16 amino acids, end residues included. The CDR3 loop is CASMGLWAGGSYEQYF.

This clone showed up just a few times. The chain carries TRBV7-9 and TRBJ1-6; D unresolved. The CDR3 extends over 13 amino acids. V gave up 3 bases and J gave up 8 bases, with 8 bases separating them. Per germline, CDR1 SEHNR and CDR2 FQNEAQ (reference sequence). This CDR3 is CASSFSGDSPLHF. The DNA of the CDR3 is TGTGCCAGCAGCTTTTCGGGAGATTCACCCCTCCACTTT.

This chain's CDR3 is CASSSRGTHEQYF. As DNA, the CDR3 is TGTGCCAGCAGCTCCCGGGGGACCCACGAGCAGTACTTC. This chain connects TRBV5-4 to TRBJ2-7; D is perhaps TRBD2 (6 bases). V lost 3 bases and J 5 bases, leaving 12 bases between the germline ends. The germline V gene encodes CDR1 SGHNT and CDR2 YYREEE (reference sequence). The CDR3 consists of 13 residues. The full variable domain, with the rest looked up from reference TRBV5-4 and TRBJ2-7, is ETGVTQSPTHLIKTRGQQVTLRCSSQSGHNTVSWYQQALGQGPQFIFQYYREEENGRGNFPPRFSGLQFPNYSSELNVNALELDDSALYLCASSSRGTHEQYFGPGTRLTVT.

This clone was recorded a few times. This chain links TRBV27 with TRBJ2-3; 7 bases map to TRBD2. The CDR3 spans 15 residues. V shed 6 bases, J shed 1 base, and the junction held 7 bases outside the gene matches. The germline gives CDR1 MNHEY, CDR2 SMNVEV (reference sequence). This CDR3 is CASRKDRGGTDTQYF. Written as DNA, the CDR3 is TGTGCCAGCAGGAAGGACCGGGGGGGCACAGATACGCAGTATTTT.

The chain carries TRBV7-8 and TRBJ2-7; a weak D match, TRBD1 (6 bases). The CDR3 runs to 15 residues. Deletions cut 5 bases from V and 0 bases from J, with 14 bases between. The V gene's germline CDR1 is SGHVS and CDR2 FQNEAQ. The CDR3 reads CASSPNRASSYEQYF. As DNA, the CDR3 is TGTGCCAGCAGCCCAAACAGGGCGAGCTCCTACGAGCAGTACTTC.

The V and J genes are TRBV2 and TRBJ2-1; perhaps TRBD2 as D (6 bases). V dropped 8 bases and J dropped 9 bases, with 8 bases sitting between them. Per germline, CDR1 SNHLY and CDR2 FYNNEI. CDR3 length equals 10 residues. CDR3 sequence reads: CASAGFEQFF. The CDR3 nucleotides are TGTGCCAGCGCGGGGTTTGAGCAGTTCTTC.

This rearrangement joins TRBV2 to TRBJ1-2; unclear D gene. There are 13 residues in the CDR3. Germline V gene sequence: CDR1 SNHLY, CDR2 FYNNEI. V was pared by 4 bases and J by 4 bases, with 10 bases between. The CDR3 nucleotides read TGTGCCAGCAGTGTAAGAGTTCTCTATGGCTACACCTTC. Residues: CASSVRVLYGYTF.

This clone appeared a few times. The CDR3 sequence: CASSYSEGSQPQHF. The CDR3 nucleotides read TGTGCCAGCAGTTACTCCGAGGGTTCTCAGCCCCAGCATTTT. V is TRBV6-5 and J is TRBJ1-5; no reliable D call. Trimming stripped 0 bases from V and 6 bases from J, with 9 bases between. Germline V gives CDR1 MNHEY, CDR2 SVGAGI. The CDR3 is 14 residues long.